This T cell receptor (beta chain) came from a study of blood T cells in healthy people across ages. Overall study results and limits: Researchers said unsorted PBMCs prevented a conclusive naive versus antigen-experienced comparison. From one million sequenced T cells, diversity estimates were lower bounds.

Healthy Caucasian individuals from Russia aged about 6 to 90 were enrolled as donors. Germline values: CDR1 SNHLY, CDR2 FYNNEI. The CDR3 covers 13 residues. Trimming cost V 8 bases and J 1 base, with 9 bases left between them. Note on this clonotype: As yet, its antigen is unknown.

PCR was performed a second time for about 7 to 11 cycles using a sample-barcoded 5' primer and a J-beta primer mix. TCRdb reprocessed the 5' RACE reads via MiXCR and lists one record per CDR3 protein. The sample carries some 700,000 distinct CDR3 sequences, roughly 41% recorded once. V gene TRBV2 combines with J gene TRBJ1-5; D is ambiguous. The sequence was obtained from a woman aged 60 to 75 in good health. What was sequenced was blood. CDR3 sequence (DNA): TGTGCCAGCGGAGGAGACAGCAATCAGCCCCAGCATTTT. It codes for CASGGDSNQPQHF. Supplemented by reference TRBV2 and TRBJ1-5, the full variable domain reads EPEVTQTPSHQVTQMGQEVILRCVPISNHLYFYWYRQILGQKVEFLVSFYNNEISEKSEIFDDQFSVERPDGSNFTLKIRSTKLEDSAMYFCASGGDSNQPQHFGDGTRLSIL.